Below are 18 T cell receptor beta chains sequenced from a single sample in a study of neoadjuvant anti-PD-1 for oral cavity cancer. Sequencing used immunoSEQ multiplex PCR; TCRdb keeps in-frame clones, though not all of them. The sample holds approximately 72,000 clones, 65% to 85% seen once. The sample was PBMCs, taken before nivolumab (anti-PD-1) treatment. Every receptor here comes from a person between 40 and 85 years old with oral cavity squamous cell carcinoma.

The chain recombines TRBV2 with TRBJ1-1; TRBD1 might be the D (6 bases). V was clipped by 11 bases and J by 2 bases, with 12 bases between them. Germline V gene data show CDR1 as SNHLY and CDR2 as FYNNEI. This CDR3 has 12 residues. The CDR3 region has the DNA TGTGCCGGAAGGGGGGATAACACTGAAGCTTTCTTT. Translating it yields CAGRGDNTEAFF.

This CDR3 reads CASSLETSGTGGQTQYF. As DNA, the CDR3 is TGTGCCAGCAGCTTAGAGACTAGCGGGACCGGGGGCCAGACCCAGTACTTC. This rearrangement joins TRBV7-8 to TRBJ2-5; 11 bases are a match to TRBD2. V was clipped by 1 base and J by 6 bases; unmatched bases: 10. Germline V gives CDR1 SGHVS, CDR2 FQNEAQ. This CDR3 is 17 amino acids long.

The chain links TRBV7-3 to TRBJ1-2, with 9 bases fitting TRBD1. This CDR3 has 18 amino acids. V shed 5 bases and J 6 bases; nucleotides not matched to a gene: 19. CDR1 is SGHTA, CDR2 FQGTGA, per germline. The CDR3 sequence is CASSPNPRPWGTGNGYTF. DNA for the CDR3: TGTGCCAGCAGCCCGAACCCTCGTCCATGGGGGACAGGGAATGGCTACACCTTC.

This clone came up a few times. This chain links TRBV7-6 with TRBJ1-1; D unclear. Germline lookup yields CDR1 SGHVS and CDR2 FNYEAQ. Trimming stripped 5 bases from V and 0 bases from J, with 10 bases between. This CDR3 has 14 residues. The CDR3 bases are TGTGCCAGCAGCCCCAAAAGTGTGAACACTGAAGCTTTCTTT. This codes for CASSPKSVNTEAFF.

The chain carries TRBV19 and TRBJ2-1; D is unresolved. Germline loops: CDR1 LNHDA, CDR2 SQIVND (reference sequence). With 3 bases removed from V and 0 bases from J, the gap between germline ends came to 9 bases. This CDR3 spans 15 amino acids. This chain's CDR3 is CASSIQLSSYNEQFF. The CDR3 DNA follows: TGTGCCAGTAGTATCCAACTCAGCTCCTACAATGAGCAGTTCTTC.

The V call is TRBV5-4, the J call TRBJ2-7, with D possibly being TRBD2 (6 bases). V dropped 0 bases and J dropped 4 bases, with 8 bases sitting between them. This CDR3 has 13 residues. Germline CDR1 is SGHNT and CDR2 is YYREEE (reference sequence). The chain's CDR3 is CASSLVGGYEQYF. The DNA for the CDR3 is TGTGCCAGCAGCTTGGTTGGAGGGTACGAGCAGTACTTC.

CDR3 sequence (DNA): TGTGCCTGGAGAGGACAGGGCTATAGCAATCAGCCCCAGCATTTT. Its protein is CAWRGQGYSNQPQHF. The chain has TRBV30 and TRBJ1-5; 8 positions agree with TRBD1. Germline V gives CDR1 GTSNPN, CDR2 SVGIG (reference sequence). There are 15 residues in the CDR3. The junction had 4 bases not matched to a gene; V was cut back by 3 bases and J by 0 bases.

V is TRBV6-1 and J is TRBJ1-1; D gene unclear. V was pared by 5 bases and J by 0 bases, with 13 bases between. Per germline, CDR1 MNHNS and CDR2 SASEGT. The CDR3 is 15 amino acids. The DNA for the CDR3 is TGTGCCAGCAGTTCAGTTCTGGGATTGAACACTGAAGCTTTCTTT. Translating gives CASSSVLGLNTEAFF.

The rearrangement uses TRBV15 and TRBJ1-2, with D perhaps matching TRBD1 (5 bases). The CDR3 runs to 15 residues. Trimming stripped 4 bases from V and 8 bases from J, with 20 bases between. The germline gives CDR1 LNHNV, CDR2 YYDKDF (reference sequence). In DNA form, the CDR3 reads TGTGCCACCAGCATAGCACGGACAAAAGGTTCGGGCTACACCTTC. Translation gives CATSIARTKGSGYTF.

The chain carries TRBV6-1 and TRBJ1-4, with TRBD1 identical over 7 bases. This CDR3 is 15 amino acids long. Trimming at V came to 7 bases and at J to 6 bases, leaving 11 bases not matched to a gene. Germline V gene data show CDR1 as MNHNS and CDR2 as SASEGT. CDR3 protein: CASISYRGPYEKLFF. The CDR3 bases are TGTGCCAGCATTTCTTACAGGGGCCCATATGAAAAACTGTTTTTT.

V and J are TRBV4-2 and TRBJ2-4; TRBD2 is a possible D gene (7 bases). CDR1 and CDR2 (germline): LGHNA, YNFKEQ. CDR3 size: 14 residues. Trimming removed 6 bases at V and 8 bases at J, with 17 bases between. CDR3 DNA sequence: TGTGCCAGCAGTAGGGGGGGGGCCGGTGACATTCAGTACTTC. Translating it yields CASSRGGAGDIQYF.

The V call is TRBV20-1, the J call TRBJ2-1; D is possibly TRBD2 (6 bases). Germline values: CDR1 DFQATT, CDR2 SNEGSKA (reference sequence). The CDR3 runs 11 residues. V dropped 5 bases and J dropped 12 bases, with 14 bases sitting between them. CDR3 in DNA: TGCAGTGCTTATTCCGGGAGTGGGCAGTTCTTC. This sequence encodes CSAYSGSGQFF.

V gene TRBV30 combines with J gene TRBJ1-5; TRBD1 is a possible D gene (6 bases). Germline lookup yields CDR1 GTSNPN and CDR2 SVGIG (reference sequence). There are 14 residues in the CDR3. Deletions cut 2 bases from V and 2 bases from J, with 10 bases between. The DNA of the CDR3 is TGTGCCTGGAGTCCACAGGGAGGCAATCAGCCCCAGCATTTT. Translated: CAWSPQGGNQPQHF.

This clone came up a few times. The same CDR3 is also encoded by other DNA sequences in this sample. The J gene is TRBJ1-3, the V gene TRBV27, with TRBD1 matching over 10 bases. V shed 6 bases and J 4 bases; nucleotides not matched to a gene: 3. The V gene's germline CDR1 is MNHEY and CDR2 SMNVEV (reference sequence). The CDR3 extends over 14 amino acids. The CDR3 nucleotides are TGTGCCAGCAGACCGACAGGGGGCGGAAACACCATATATTTT. Translating gives CASRPTGGGNTIYF.

CDR3 sequence (DNA): TGCGCCAGCAGCCAGGGGGCCCAGCCCCAGCATTTT. Amino acids: CASSQGAQPQHF. The rearrangement uses TRBV5-1 and TRBJ1-5, with 8 nucleotides matching TRBD1. This CDR3 has 12 residues. V was clipped by 4 bases and J by 7 bases; unmatched bases: 1. Looked up from germline, CDR1 is SGHRS and CDR2 is YFSETQ.

The V call is TRBV19, the J call TRBJ1-1; D might be TRBD1 (5 bases). The CDR3 extends over 14 amino acids. The V gene's germline CDR1 is LNHDA and CDR2 SQIVND (reference sequence). Trimming took 3 bases from V and 0 from J, leaving 8 bases between them. CDR3 sequence reads: CASSMGGMNTEAFF. The CDR3 DNA sequence: TGTGCCAGTAGTATGGGGGGGATGAACACTGAAGCTTTCTTT.

The chain combines TRBV15 with TRBJ1-1; possible D gene TRBD1, 6 bases. The CDR3 spans 14 residues. CDR1 and CDR2 from the germline V gene are LNHNV and YYDKDF (reference sequence). V lost 0 bases, J lost 5 bases, and 10 bases lay in between. This chain's CDR3 is CATSRDQGRTEAFF. CDR3 nucleotide sequence: TGTGCCACCAGCAGAGATCAGGGGCGAACTGAAGCTTTCTTT.

The chain recombines TRBV25-1 with TRBJ1-2, with 7 bases that match TRBD1. Germline lookup yields CDR1 MGHDK and CDR2 SYGVNS. CDR3 size: 12 residues. V gave up 9 bases and J gave up 4 bases; unmatched junction bases: 5. CDR3 nucleotides: TGTGCCAGTCGGACAGGCACCTATGGCTACACCTTC. Translation: CASRTGTYGYTF.